The present T cell receptor beta chain was sequenced within a study of blood T cells in healthy people across ages. Findings and limits, study-wide: There were more naive CD4+ cells and higher diversity in long-lived donors than in aged donors. Per million T cells, TCR beta diversity dropped about linearly as age rose.

Trimming removed 1 base from V and 6 bases from J; junction bases left unmatched: 6. The CDR3 sequence is 18 residues long. The germline gives CDR1 MGHRA, CDR2 YSYEKL. A sample-barcoded 5' primer and a J-beta primer mix were used in a second PCR of about 6 to 11 cycles. Each cDNA molecule received a tag from a template-switch adaptor that had 12 random nucleotides. Sequencing recovered at least 2.5 million CDR3-containing paired-end reads from each sample. TCRdb processed the 5' RACE reads anew with MiXCR; each CDR3 protein has one entry. The sample has almost 1 million distinct CDR3 sequences, roughly 50% seen once. Of note for this clonotype: Its specificity is unknown.

V usage is TRBV4-1 and J usage is TRBJ2-2, with 15 bases aligning to TRBD2. This TCR derives from a woman in her sixties in good health. Sequencing was done on a sample of blood. The CDR3 sequence is CASSQGGLAGGLAGELFF. The CDR3 bases are TGCGCCAGCAGCCAAGGGGGACTAGCGGGGGGATTGGCCGGGGAGCTGTTTTTT.